This T cell receptor beta chain was identified during a study of identical twins. This clonotype occurred a few times. What it recognizes is unknown. TCRdb re-derived calls from the 5' RACE reads in MiXCR, one entry per CDR3 protein. Of 1.5 million to 2 million distinct CDR3 sequences listed, roughly 35% were seen once; the top ten hold about 0.27%. Between the trimmed V and J ends, which lost 1 base and 6 bases, there was a span of 10 bases. The CDR3 length is 14 residues. The germline V gene encodes CDR1 SGHVS and CDR2 FQNEAQ. Study-wide results and caveats: Models predicted less out-of-frame TCR alpha sharing in monozygotic twins than was found.

V and J are TRBV7-8 and TRBJ2-1; D is uncertain. Sequenced sample: cord blood. This TCR derives from a newborn girl in good health. This CDR3 reads CASSLDPAGNEQFF. CDR3 nucleotides: TGTGCCAGCAGCTTAGATCCCGCCGGCAATGAGCAGTTCTTC.